One and the same sample provided the 28 T cell receptor beta chains below, sequenced in a study of Graves' ophthalmopathy and Graves' hyperthyroidism. Amplification of TCR beta CDR3 regions used RNA transcripts. A first-round RT-PCR used HTBI primers, followed by a second-round multiplex PCR. TCRdb redid the calling of the multiplex PCR reads with MiXCR, one entry per CDR3 protein. The table has around 1.1 million distinct CDR3 sequences, about 35% seen once. The source material was peripheral blood or thyroid tissue (not recorded which). Every receptor here comes from an adult man with Graves' hyperthyroidism.

This clonotype was counted at least ten times. V gene TRBV15 combines with J gene TRBJ2-7; no definite D call. The V and J ends lost 1 base and 2 bases respectively, with 12 bases between them. The CDR3 sequence is 15 residues long. Germline-derived CDR1 and CDR2 are LNHNV and YYDKDF (reference sequence). CDR3 nucleotides: TGTGCCACCAGCAGAGTAGGCACCGGCGCCTACGAGCAGTACTTC. Its protein is CATSRVGTGAYEQYF.

The V gene is TRBV6-6, the J gene TRBJ2-7; 9 bases fit TRBD2. CDR3 length equals 17 residues. Germline CDR1 MNHNY, CDR2 SVGAGI (reference sequence). V was clipped by 0 bases and J by 5 bases; unmatched bases: 11. The CDR3 protein is CASSYSRDSGSSHEQYF. CDR3 nucleotide sequence: TGTGCCAGCAGTTACTCGAGGGATAGCGGGAGTTCCCACGAGCAGTACTTC.

On this clonotype itself: Possible read error: a much larger clone is one base away. The gene calls are TRBV2 and TRBJ2-5; 10 positions match TRBD2. The CDR3 length is 18 residues. The trim removed 5 bases at V and 5 bases at J, leaving 17 bases unmatched. Germline V gene sequence: CDR1 SNHLY, CDR2 FYNNEI. CDR3 DNA: TGTGCCAGCAGTTACTCGAGTAGCGGGAGGTCCCCCCAGGAGACCCAGTACTTC. This codes for CASSYSSSGRSPQETQYF.

The chain couples TRBV7-2 to TRBJ1-4; a weak D match, TRBD1 (6 bases). The CDR3 loop spans 15 amino acids. With 3 bases removed from V and 3 bases from J, the gap between germline ends came to 11 bases. Germline V gives CDR1 SGHTA, CDR2 FQGNSA. CDR3 region: CASSLATGANEKLFF. The CDR3 coding sequence is TGTGCCAGCAGCTTGGCGACAGGTGCTAATGAAAAACTGTTTTTT.

This clonotype was recorded once. The chain links TRBV3-1 to TRBJ1-1; no clear D gene. Germline V gives CDR1 LGHDT, CDR2 YNNKEL (reference sequence). The CDR3 is 14 residues long. V gave up 4 bases and J gave up 4 bases, with 13 bases separating them. The CDR3 protein is CASSLNRFITEAFF. The DNA for the CDR3 is TGTGCCAGCAGCCTTAACAGATTTATCACTGAAGCTTTCTTT.

This clonotype was seen more than once but under ten times. The chain carries TRBV19 and TRBJ2-7; D perhaps matches TRBD1 (6 bases). V lost 7 bases, J lost 1 base, and 8 bases lay in between. The germline V gene has CDR1 LNHDA and CDR2 SQIVND (reference sequence). The CDR3 totals 12 residues. CDR3 coding DNA: TGTGCCAGTAAGGGGGTTTCCTACGAGCAGTACTTC. Translated, it gives CASKGVSYEQYF.

There are a few counts of this clonotype. The chain carries TRBV5-1 and TRBJ2-5; D unclear. Trimming pared 0 bases from V and 3 bases from J, leaving 12 bases between. This CDR3 is 15 amino acids long. The V gene's germline CDR1 is SGHRS and CDR2 YFSETQ. This chain's CDR3 is CASSLEASNKETQYF. The CDR3 DNA follows: TGCGCCAGCAGCTTGGAAGCGTCAAACAAAGAGACCCAGTACTTC.

This clonotype was detected many times. In DNA form, the CDR3 reads TGCAGTGCGCCGACAGGGGCCGGCAATCAGCCCCAGCATTTT. Translating gives CSAPTGAGNQPQHF. This sequence joins TRBV20-1 and TRBJ1-5; 8 nucleotides agree with TRBD1. The V segment lost 6 bases and the J segment 2 bases; nucleotides outside the gene matches: 6. The CDR3 has 14 amino acids. Germline V CDR1 and CDR2: DFQATT, SNEGSKA (reference sequence).

The genes are TRBV7-6 and TRBJ2-7; 11 positions match TRBD1. The CDR3 loop spans 14 amino acids. The junction had 9 bases not matched to a gene; V was cut back by 11 bases and J by 3 bases. Germline loops: CDR1 SGHVS, CDR2 FNYEAQ. The CDR3 DNA sequence: TGTGCCTGGAGTGCCGGGACAGGGGGCTACGAGCAGTACTTC. It specifies CAWSAGTGGYEQYF.

This clonotype was recorded many times. The J gene is TRBJ1-2, the V gene TRBV9; no clear D gene. Between the trimmed V and J ends, which lost 3 bases and 1 base, there was a span of 13 bases. Germline assignment: CDR1 SGDLS and CDR2 YYNGEE. CDR3 length equals 15 residues. The CDR3 nucleotides are TGTGCCAGCAGCGCAGCAGCCGGCAATAACTATGGCTACACCTTC. Protein product: CASSAAAGNNYGYTF.

Many counts were recorded for this clonotype. The chain employs TRBV11-2 and TRBJ2-5; TRBD2 matches 10 bases. The J segment lost 5 bases and the V segment lost 8 bases, leaving 17 bases of the junction unmatched. The CDR3 extends over 17 amino acids. From germline, CDR1 is SGHAT and CDR2 FQNNGV. CDR3 amino acids: CASLPSSGRPGRETQYF. CDR3 nucleotides: TGTGCCAGCCTCCCCTCTAGCGGGAGACCTGGACGGGAGACCCAGTACTTC.

V gene TRBV5-6 combines with J gene TRBJ1-1, with 7 bases lining up with TRBD1. Germline V gives CDR1 SGHDT, CDR2 YYEEEE. Unmatched junction bases numbered 14, after V lost 0 bases and J lost 3 bases. This CDR3 spans 18 amino acids. This CDR3 reads CASSLEAGTALEDTEAFF. The CDR3 coding sequence is TGTGCCAGCAGCTTGGAAGCGGGGACAGCCCTGGAGGACACTGAAGCTTTCTTT.

CDR3 protein: CASSPLDRSNSPLHF. The CDR3, as DNA: TGTGCCAGCAGTCCCCTAGACAGATCTAATTCACCCCTCCACTTT. The chain couples TRBV12-3 or TRBV12-4 to TRBJ1-6; possible D gene TRBD1, 5 bases. Trimming removed 5 bases at V and 6 bases at J, with 14 bases between. CDR3 length equals 15 residues.

This clonotype appeared many times. The gene calls are TRBV24-1 and TRBJ1-2; D may be TRBD1 (6 bases). Trimming cost V 4 bases and J 7 bases, with 15 bases left between them. CDR3 length: 14 amino acids. Germline CDR1 KGHDR, CDR2 SFDVKD. The CDR3 loop is CATSDMDRAGGYTF. The CDR3 DNA reads TGTGCCACCAGTGACATGGACAGAGCGGGTGGCTACACCTTC.

This clonotype came up many times. The chain carries TRBV7-8 and TRBJ2-7; D uncertain. Germline V gene lookup returns CDR1 SGHVS and CDR2 FQNEAQ. Trimming removed 5 bases from V and 5 bases from J, with 19 bases in between. The CDR3 has 15 amino acids. The chain's CDR3 is CASSAWGEADNEQYF. In DNA, the CDR3 is TGTGCCAGCAGCGCCTGGGGTGAGGCTGATAACGAGCAGTACTTC.

V usage is TRBV10-2 and J usage is TRBJ2-5, with TRBD1 as a possible D gene (6 bases). CDR1 and CDR2 (germline): WSHSY, SAAADI. The V gene lost 2 bases and the J gene lost 5 bases, with 9 bases spanning the gap. The CDR3 sequence is 13 residues long. CDR3 sequence: CASSETGYETQYF. CDR3 bases: TGCGCCAGCAGTGAGACAGGGTACGAGACCCAGTACTTC.

The chain uses TRBV30 and TRBJ1-1; D is uncertain. Germline lookup yields CDR1 GTSNPN and CDR2 SVGIG (reference sequence). The CDR3 has 13 residues. V was shortened by 0 bases and J by 0 bases, with 5 bases between the two germline ends. CDR3 in amino acids: CAWSVLVNTEAFF. The CDR3 coding sequence is TGTGCCTGGAGTGTACTAGTGAACACTGAAGCTTTCTTT.

This chain uses TRBV12-3 or TRBV12-4 with TRBJ2-7, with a tentative D call TRBD2 (6 bases). V dropped 4 bases and J dropped 2 bases, with 15 bases sitting between them. This CDR3 contains 15 residues. CDR3 in amino acids: CASSSVPASAYEQYF. The CDR3 DNA follows: TGTGCCAGCAGTTCTGTCCCGGCTAGCGCCTACGAGCAGTACTTC.

In this sample, this clonotype turned up a few times. J is TRBJ2-7 and V is TRBV7-8; TRBD1 matches 12 bases. The CDR3 length is 15 residues. J was trimmed by 4 bases and V by 2 bases; bases with no gene match: 3. The germline gives CDR1 SGHVS, CDR2 FQNEAQ. The CDR3 DNA follows: TGTGCCAGCAGCTTAATGGGACAGGGGGCGTACGAGCAGTACTTC. This encodes CASSLMGQGAYEQYF. The full variable domain, its missing parts supplied by reference TRBV7-8 and TRBJ2-7, is GAGVSQSPRYKVAKRGQDVALRCDPISGHVSLFWYQQALGQGPEFLTYFQNEAQLDKSGLPSDRFFAERPEGSVSTLKIQRTQQEDSAVYLCASSLMGQGAYEQYFGPGTRLTVT.

This chain links TRBV27 with TRBJ1-6, with a possible D match to TRBD1 (5 bases). CDR1 is MNHEY and CDR2 is SMNVEV in the germline V gene (reference sequence). V was trimmed by 6 bases and J by 6 bases, leaving 12 bases between them. There are 14 residues in the CDR3. CDR3 nucleotides: TGTGCCAGCAGGGGGCGCGTTTCTAATTCACCCCTCCACTTT. This codes for CASRGRVSNSPLHF.

Only a few counts were recorded for this clonotype. This sequence joins TRBV13 and TRBJ2-6; D gene unclear. V gave up 6 bases and J gave up 0 bases, with 15 bases separating them. The CDR3 runs 17 residues. The V gene's germline CDR1 is PRHDT and CDR2 FYEKMQ (reference sequence). The chain's CDR3 is CASRNRLPLSGANVLTF. DNA for the CDR3: TGTGCCAGCAGAAATAGGCTGCCCCTCTCTGGGGCCAACGTCCTGACTTTC. Together with reference TRBV13 and TRBJ2-6, the CDR3 gives the full variable domain: AAGVIQSPRHLIKEKRETATLKCYPIPRHDTVYWYQQGPGQDPQFLISFYEKMQSDKGSIPDRFSAQQFSDYHSELNMSSLELGDSALYFCASRNRLPLSGANVLTFGAGSRLTVL.

V is TRBV19 and J is TRBJ2-7; 11 bases map to TRBD2. Trimming took 9 bases from V and 5 from J; bases not matched to a gene: 12. The germline gives CDR1 LNHDA, CDR2 SQIVND (reference sequence). The CDR3 loop spans 15 amino acids. The CDR3: CASSGTSGSCNEQYF. In DNA form, the CDR3 reads TGTGCCAGCAGTGGAACTAGCGGGAGTTGTAACGAGCAGTACTTC.

This clonotype has a count of ten or more. The rearrangement uses TRBV7-9 and TRBJ2-7; 8 bases are shared with TRBD2. This CDR3 has 15 amino acids. The V segment lost 2 bases and the J segment 3 bases; nucleotides outside the gene matches: 6. Germline V gene sequence: CDR1 SEHNR, CDR2 FQNEAQ (reference sequence). CDR3 in DNA: TGTGCCAGCAGCTTACCGGGACTAGAAGTCTACGAGCAGTACTTC. Encoded protein: CASSLPGLEVYEQYF.

The rearrangement uses TRBV28 and TRBJ2-6; D gene uncertain. The CDR3 contains 14 residues. V lost 5 bases, J lost 4 bases, and 9 bases lay in between. Per germline, CDR1 MDHEN and CDR2 SYDVKM. CDR3 nucleotides: TGTGCCAGCAGTGCAAACTCGGGGGCCAACGTCCTGACTTTC. Amino acids: CASSANSGANVLTF.

This clonotype was counted many times. The chain uses TRBV10-3 and TRBJ1-1; 7 nucleotides align to TRBD1. The CDR3 totals 14 residues. Looked up from germline, CDR1 is ENHRY and CDR2 is SYGVKD. Trimming at V came to 9 bases and at J to 4 bases, leaving 11 bases not matched to a gene. The CDR3 here is CAMTRDSSRTEAFF. In nucleotides, the CDR3 is TGTGCCATGACCAGGGACAGTTCCCGCACTGAAGCTTTCTTT.

In regard to this clonotype: With a much larger clone just one base away, this may be a read error. The chain is built from TRBV5-1 and TRBJ2-2; D possibly matches TRBD1 or TRBD2 (5 bases each). From germline, CDR1 is SGHRS and CDR2 YFSETQ. This CDR3 is built from 15 residues. The CDR3 here is CASSHGTANIGELFF. CDR3 sequence (DNA): TGCGCCAGCAGCCACGGGACCGCGAACATCGGGGAGCTGTTTTTT.

The sample holds many counts of this clonotype. The chain is built from TRBV19 and TRBJ1-5, with a weak D call TRBD1 (5 bases). Germline loops: CDR1 LNHDA, CDR2 SQIVND (reference sequence). Trimming removed 3 bases at V and 7 bases at J, with 13 bases between. The CDR3 has 14 amino acids. CDR3: CASSMMGVNQPQHF. The CDR3 DNA reads as TGTGCCAGTAGTATGATGGGGGTGAACCAGCCCCAGCATTTT.

The chain joins TRBV4-1 to TRBJ1-2; unclear D gene. Per the germline V gene, CDR1 is MGHRA and CDR2 is YSYEKL. V was shortened by 0 bases and J by 9 bases, with 14 bases between the two germline ends. This CDR3 has 14 residues. The CDR3 loop is CASSQEAHGWSYTF. The CDR3 DNA reads as TGCGCCAGCAGCCAAGAGGCCCACGGTTGGAGCTACACCTTC.